These 6 T cell receptor beta chains were sequenced from one sample in a study of identifying expanded T cells in peripheral blood. TCRdb's table, derived via immunoSEQ multiplex PCR, lists solely in-frame clones and lacks some. This sample has about 110,000 clones, with roughly 90% found just once. Sequencing was carried out using blood. The origin of the receptors is a person aged 18-70 years in good health.

The chain combines TRBV7-6 with TRBJ2-1, with TRBD2 identical over 9 bases. Unmatched junction bases numbered 16, after V lost 7 bases and J lost 9 bases. There are 16 residues in the CDR3. Germline V gene data show CDR1 as SGHVS and CDR2 as FNYEAQ. CDR3 residues: CASTSRREGGFREQFF. CDR3 nucleotides: TGTGCCAGCACCTCGCGGCGGGAGGGGGGCTTCCGTGAGCAGTTCTTC.

The chain links TRBV27 to TRBJ2-3; the match to TRBD2 covers 7 bases. J was trimmed by 6 bases and V by 4 bases; bases with no gene match: 10. The CDR3 has 15 amino acids. CDR1 and CDR2 from the germline V gene are MNHEY and SMNVEV (reference sequence). CDR3 sequence: CASSSWGVGGDTQYF. In DNA form, the CDR3 reads TGTGCCAGCAGTTCCTGGGGGGTCGGGGGGGATACGCAGTATTTT.

The chain carries TRBV10-3 and TRBJ1-2; no clear D gene. The germline V and J ends were trimmed by 5 bases and 0 bases, with 10 bases remaining between them. Germline CDR1 ENHRY, CDR2 SYGVKD. The CDR3 length is 14 residues. The CDR3: CAISSQSSNYGYTF. The CDR3 DNA follows: TGTGCCATCAGTTCTCAGAGTTCTAACTATGGCTACACCTTC.

This clone was picked up a small number of times. The rearrangement uses TRBV6-4 and TRBJ2-2; the D gene is possibly TRBD2 (5 bases). Germline V gene sequence: CDR1 MRHNA, CDR2 SNTAGT. V was cut by 0 bases and J by 7 bases, with 9 bases left in between. The CDR3 length is 14 residues. The DNA of the CDR3 is TGTGCCAGCAGTGACTCGAGTGGGAGCGGGGAGCTGTTTTTT. Protein sequence: CASSDSSGSGELFF.

The chain uses TRBV19 and TRBJ1-4; D is perhaps TRBD1 (5 bases). This CDR3 is built from 13 residues. Trimming pared 7 bases from V and 8 bases from J, leaving 14 bases between. CDR1 is LNHDA and CDR2 is SQIVND in the germline V gene (reference sequence). CDR3 in DNA: TGTGCCAGTACCGGGGGAGGGACCGAAAAACTGTTTTTT. Protein sequence: CASTGGGTEKLFF.

Written as DNA, the CDR3 is TGTGCCAGTAGTATAGGGGGCCACTATCGCCAAGAGACCCAGTACTTC. Amino acids: CASSIGGHYRQETQYF. The chain joins TRBV19 to TRBJ2-5, with a weak D call TRBD1 (5 bases). CDR1 LNHDA and CDR2 SQIVND come from the germline V gene (reference sequence). This CDR3 comprises 16 residues. V lost 1 base to trimming and J lost 1 base, with 13 bases between them.